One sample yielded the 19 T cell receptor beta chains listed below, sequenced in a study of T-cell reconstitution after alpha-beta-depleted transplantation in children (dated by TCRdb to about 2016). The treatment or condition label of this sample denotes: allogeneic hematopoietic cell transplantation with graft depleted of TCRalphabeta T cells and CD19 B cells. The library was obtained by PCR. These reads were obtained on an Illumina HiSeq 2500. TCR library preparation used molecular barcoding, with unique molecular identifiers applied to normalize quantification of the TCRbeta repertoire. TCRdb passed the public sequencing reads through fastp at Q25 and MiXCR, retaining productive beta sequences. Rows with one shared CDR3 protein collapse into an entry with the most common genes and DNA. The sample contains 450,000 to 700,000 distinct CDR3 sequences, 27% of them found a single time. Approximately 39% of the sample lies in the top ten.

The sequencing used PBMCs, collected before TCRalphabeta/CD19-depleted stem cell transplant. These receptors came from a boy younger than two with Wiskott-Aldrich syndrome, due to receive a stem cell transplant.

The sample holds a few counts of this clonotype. As DNA, the CDR3 is TGTGCCAGCAGTTGGTCCGGGACTAGAGTCTATGAGCAGTTCTTC. Translation: CASSWSGTRVYEQFF. The chain has TRBV12-3 or TRBV12-4 and TRBJ2-1; 8 positions match TRBD2. The CDR3 covers 15 residues. V shed 4 bases, J shed 8 bases, and the junction held 10 bases outside the gene matches.

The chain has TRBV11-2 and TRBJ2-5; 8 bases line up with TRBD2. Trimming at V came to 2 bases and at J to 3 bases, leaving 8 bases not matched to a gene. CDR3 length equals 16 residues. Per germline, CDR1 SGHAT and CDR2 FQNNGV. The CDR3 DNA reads TGTGCCAGCAGCTTACGTCTCCGGGGGGGAGAAGAGACCCAGTACTTC. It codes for CASSLRLRGGEETQYF.

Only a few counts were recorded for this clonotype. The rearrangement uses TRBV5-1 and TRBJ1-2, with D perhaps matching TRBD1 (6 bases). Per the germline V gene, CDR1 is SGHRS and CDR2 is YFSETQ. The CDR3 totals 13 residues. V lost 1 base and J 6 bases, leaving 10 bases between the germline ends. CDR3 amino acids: CASSLRGAHGYTF. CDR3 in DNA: TGCGCCAGCAGCTTGAGGGGGGCGCATGGCTACACCTTC.

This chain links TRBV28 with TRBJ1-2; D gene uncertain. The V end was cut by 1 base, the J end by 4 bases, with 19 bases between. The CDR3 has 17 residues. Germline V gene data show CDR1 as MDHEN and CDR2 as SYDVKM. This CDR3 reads CASSLFKGSRALYGYTF. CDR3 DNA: TGTGCCAGCAGTTTATTTAAAGGGAGCAGAGCCCTCTATGGCTACACCTTC.

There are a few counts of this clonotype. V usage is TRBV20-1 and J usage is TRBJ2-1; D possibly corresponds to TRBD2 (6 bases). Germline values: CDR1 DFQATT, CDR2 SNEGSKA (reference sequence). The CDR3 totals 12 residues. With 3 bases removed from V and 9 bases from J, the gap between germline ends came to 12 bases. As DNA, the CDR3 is TGCAGTGCTAGGGGACTGAAACCTGAGCAGTTCTTC. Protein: CSARGLKPEQFF.

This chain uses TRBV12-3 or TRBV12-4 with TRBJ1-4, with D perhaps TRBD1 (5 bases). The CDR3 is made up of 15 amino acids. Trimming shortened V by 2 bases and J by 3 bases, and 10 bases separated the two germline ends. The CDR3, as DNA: TGTGCCAGCAGTTTACACGACAGATCTAATGAAAAACTGTTTTTT. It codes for CASSLHDRSNEKLFF.

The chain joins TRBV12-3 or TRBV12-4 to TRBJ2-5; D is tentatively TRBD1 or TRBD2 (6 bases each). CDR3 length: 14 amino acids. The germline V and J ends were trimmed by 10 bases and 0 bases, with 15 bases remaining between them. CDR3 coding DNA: TGTGCCAACCCGGGGGCCAGGTACCAAGAGACCCAGTACTTC. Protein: CANPGARYQETQYF.

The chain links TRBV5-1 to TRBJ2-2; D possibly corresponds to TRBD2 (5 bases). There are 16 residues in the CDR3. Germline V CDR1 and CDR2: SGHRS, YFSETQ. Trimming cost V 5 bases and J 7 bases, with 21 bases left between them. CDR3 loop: CASRWAGLPFGGELFF. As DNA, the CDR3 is TGCGCCAGCAGATGGGCGGGCCTACCCTTTGGCGGGGAGCTGTTTTTT.

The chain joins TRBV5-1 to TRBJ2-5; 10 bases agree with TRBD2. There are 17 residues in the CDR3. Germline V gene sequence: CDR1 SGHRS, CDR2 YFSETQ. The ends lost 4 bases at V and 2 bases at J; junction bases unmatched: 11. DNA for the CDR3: TGCGCCAGCAGCCAGGACCCGACTAGCGGGCCGCAAGAGACCCAGTACTTC. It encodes CASSQDPTSGPQETQYF.

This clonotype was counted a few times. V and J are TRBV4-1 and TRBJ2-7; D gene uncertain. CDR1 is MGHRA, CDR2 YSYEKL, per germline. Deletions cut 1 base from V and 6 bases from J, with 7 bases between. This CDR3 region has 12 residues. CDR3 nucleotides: TGCGCCAGCAGCCAAGCTGGGCTCGAGCAGTACTTC. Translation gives CASSQAGLEQYF.

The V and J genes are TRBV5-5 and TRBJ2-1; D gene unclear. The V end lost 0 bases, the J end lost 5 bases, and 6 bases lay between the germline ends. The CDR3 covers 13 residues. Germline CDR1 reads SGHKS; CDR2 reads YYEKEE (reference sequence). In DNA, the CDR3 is TGTGCCAGCAGCTTGGAGGCGAACAATGAGCAGTTCTTC. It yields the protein CASSLEANNEQFF.

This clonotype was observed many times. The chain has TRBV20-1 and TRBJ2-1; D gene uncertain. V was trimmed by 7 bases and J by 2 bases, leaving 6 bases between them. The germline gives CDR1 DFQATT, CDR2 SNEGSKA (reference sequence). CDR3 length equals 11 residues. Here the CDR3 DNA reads TGCAGTGTTTCTGCCTACAATGAGCAGTTCTTC. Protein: CSVSAYNEQFF.

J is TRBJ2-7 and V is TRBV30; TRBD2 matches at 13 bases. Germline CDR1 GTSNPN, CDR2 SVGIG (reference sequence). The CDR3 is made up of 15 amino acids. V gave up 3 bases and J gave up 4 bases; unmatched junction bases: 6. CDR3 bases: TGTGCCTGGAGAAAGGGACTAGCGGGGATTTACGAGCAGTACTTC. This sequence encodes CAWRKGLAGIYEQYF.

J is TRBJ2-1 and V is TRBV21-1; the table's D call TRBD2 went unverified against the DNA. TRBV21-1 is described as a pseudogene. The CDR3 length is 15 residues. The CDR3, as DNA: TGTGCCAGCACTCCTAGCGGGAGGGCGAGAAATGAGCAGTTCTTC. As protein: CASTPSGRARNEQFF.

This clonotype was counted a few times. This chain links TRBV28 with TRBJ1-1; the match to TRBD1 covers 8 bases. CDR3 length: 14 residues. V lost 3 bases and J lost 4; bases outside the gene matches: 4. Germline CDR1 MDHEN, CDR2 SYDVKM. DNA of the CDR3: TGTGCCAGCAGTTTCAGGGGGCAAGGCACTGAAGCTTTCTTT. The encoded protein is CASSFRGQGTEAFF.

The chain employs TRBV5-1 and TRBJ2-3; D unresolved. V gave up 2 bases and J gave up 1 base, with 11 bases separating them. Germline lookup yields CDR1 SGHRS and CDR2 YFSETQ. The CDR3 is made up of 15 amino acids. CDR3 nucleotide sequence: TGCGCCAGCAGCTTCGGAGCATTTGGCACAGATACGCAGTATTTT. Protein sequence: CASSFGAFGTDTQYF.

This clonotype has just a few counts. This CDR3 is CSAYRISMSYEQYF. CDR3 coding DNA: TGCAGTGCTTACCGGATCTCGATGTCCTACGAGCAGTACTTC. This sequence joins TRBV20-1 and TRBJ2-7; no clear D. Trimming removed 5 bases from V and 1 base from J, with 15 bases in between. CDR1 and CDR2 from the germline V gene are DFQATT and SNEGSKA (reference sequence). This CDR3 contains 14 residues.

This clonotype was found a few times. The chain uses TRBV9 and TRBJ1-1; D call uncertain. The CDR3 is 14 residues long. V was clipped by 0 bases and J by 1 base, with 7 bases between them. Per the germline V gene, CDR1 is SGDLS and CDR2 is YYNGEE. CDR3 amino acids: CASSVVVENTEAFF. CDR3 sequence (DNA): TGTGCCAGCAGCGTAGTGGTTGAGAACACTGAAGCTTTCTTT.

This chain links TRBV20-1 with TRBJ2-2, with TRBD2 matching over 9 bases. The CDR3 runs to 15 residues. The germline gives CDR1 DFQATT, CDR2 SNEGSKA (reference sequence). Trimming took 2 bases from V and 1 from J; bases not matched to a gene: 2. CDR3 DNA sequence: TGCAGTGCTAGAAGGACTAGCGTGAACACCGGGGAGCTGTTTTTT. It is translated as CSARRTSVNTGELFF.